The rows below give T cell receptor beta chains drawn from one sample of a study of T cells in Graves' hyperthyroidism and ophthalmopathy. One entry per CDR3 protein results from TCRdb running MiXCR on the multiplex PCR reads. This table has fewer than 400,000 distinct CDR3 sequences, roughly 17% appearing once. Sequenced input: blood. These receptors all come from a young man with Graves' hyperthyroidism. Each CDR3 is given with its conserved first and last residue. A D gene is named only where the DNA matches it firmly. The size entry is marked missing in some rows and otherwise reads once, few, many or a size class.

TRBD1	TRBV28	TRBJ2-1	many	TGTGCCAGCACCGCTCCGGGACAGTCACTTAAGGATGAGCAGTTCTTC	CASTAPGQSLKDEQFF
TRBD1	TRBV29-1	TRBJ2-5	few	TGCAGCGTCCAGGAACAGGGGTTTGAAGAGACCCAGTACTTC	CSVQEQGFEETQYF
NA	TRBV10-3	TRBJ2-5	many	TGTGCCATCAGTGAGTCTAAGGGGCAAGAGACCCAGTACTTC	CAISESKGQETQYF
NA	TRBV6-1	TRBJ2-1	NA	TGCGCCAGCAGTGAAGGGTGGTTTGGGTCTACAAATGAGCAGTTCTTC	CASSEGWFGSTNEQFF
TRBD1	TRBV3-1	TRBJ1-1	many	TGTGCCAGCAGCCAACGGACAGGGGCCCCTGAAGCTTTCTTT	CASSQRTGAPEAFF
NA	TRBV12-3/TRBV12-4	TRBJ2-2	NA	TGTGCCAGCAGTTTAGCGCTAAGGTCCGGGGGGCTGTTTTTT	CASSLALRSGGLFF
NA	TRBV7-2	TRBJ2-3	once	TGTGCCAGCAGTCCTGGCAGGGGTACAGATACGCAGTATTTT	CASSPGRGTDTQYF
TRBD2	TRBV12-3/TRBV12-4	TRBJ2-5	many	TGTGCCAGCAGTCCCAGCGGGATGGGGGGGGAGACCCAGTACTTC	CASSPSGMGGETQYF
NA	TRBV7-9	TRBJ1-2	many	TGTGCCAGCGGTGGCTACACCTTC	CASGGYTF
TRBD1	TRBV28	TRBJ2-3	many	TGTGCCAGCAGCTTGACAGGGTGGACGCAGTATTTT	CASSLTGWTQYF
NA	TRBV6-2/TRBV6-3	TRBJ2-5	NA	TGTGCCAGCAGCCCTTCCCTCCGCCAAGAGACCCAGTACTTC	CASSPSLRQETQYF
NA	TRBV14	TRBJ2-4	many	TGTGCCAGCAGCCAAGGGTCGGGCAGACTCAAGGCCAAAAACATTCAGTACTTC	CASSQGSGRLKAKNIQYF
NA	TRBV29-1	TRBJ2-3	many	TGCAGCGTTGAAGCCGAGTCCACAGATACGCAGTATTTT	CSVEAESTDTQYF
NA	TRBV14	TRBJ2-1	NA	TGTGCCAGCAGCCATGCTACGGGTGAGCAGTTCTTC	CASSHATGEQFF
NA	TRBV20-1	TRBJ2-1	NA	TGCAGTGCTAGGGCGGGATGGAGTGAGCAGTTCTTC	CSARAGWSEQFF
NA	TRBV5-5	TRBJ2-1	many	TGTGCCAGCAGCTTGAGCATTGGGGGGAATGAGCAGTTCTTC	CASSLSIGGNEQFF
NA	TRBV28	TRBJ2-5	NA	TGTGCCAGCAGTCCGTCGGAAGACCAAGAGACCCAGTACTTC	CASSPSEDQETQYF
NA	TRBV2	TRBJ1-1	few	TGTGCCAGCAGTGAATATATGAACACTGAAGCTTTCTTT	CASSEYMNTEAFF
TRBD2	TRBV2	TRBJ2-3	many	TGTGCCAGCAGTGAATATGGGGGGGTGAGAACAGATACGCAGTATTTT	CASSEYGGVRTDTQYF
NA	TRBV2	TRBJ1-1	NA	TGTGCCAGCAGTGAGGCGGGTCTGGACACTGAAGCTTTCTTT	CASSEAGLDTEAFF
TRBD1	TRBV7-9	TRBJ1-1	many	TGTGCCAGCAGCTTAGCAACAGGGGGCTACAACACTGAAGCTTTCTTT	CASSLATGGYNTEAFF
TRBD1	TRBV29-1	TRBJ1-1	few	TGCAGCGTAGAGGGGGCTAGGGGCACTGAAGCTTTCTTT	CSVEGARGTEAFF
TRBD2	TRBV25-1	TRBJ2-2	few	TGTGCCAGCTCGGAACTAGCGGGTGTGGTTGGGGAGCTGTTTTTT	CASSELAGVVGELFF
TRBD1	TRBV28	TRBJ2-7	many	TGTGCCAGCAGTTTAAGTCTCATCGACGGACAGGCGGTCGACGAGCAGTACTTC	CASSLSLIDGQAVDEQYF
TRBD1	TRBV6-2/TRBV6-3	TRBJ1-1	many	TGTGCCAGCAGCCAAGGGACAGCTTCTTTCTTT	CASSQGTASFF
NA	TRBV6-5	TRBJ2-7	many	TGTGCCAGCAGTTACTCGCGGGCAGGGCCCTACGAGCAGTACTTC	CASSYSRAGPYEQYF
TRBD1	TRBV2	TRBJ1-5	many	TGTGCCAGCAGTGGACAGGGATTGATTGGCAATCAGCCCCAGCATTTT	CASSGQGLIGNQPQHF
NA	TRBV5-1	TRBJ1-4	few	TGCGCCAGCAGCCAACAGGGCAGGGATGAAAAACTGTTTTTT	CASSQQGRDEKLFF
NA	TRBV4-1	TRBJ1-1	many	TGCGCCAGCAGCCAGGGTCTTGGAGCTTTCTTT	CASSQGLGAFF
TRBD2	TRBV7-9	TRBJ2-1	NA	TGTGCCAGCAGCTTACGGGGGGGGAACTACAATGAGCAGTTCTTC	CASSLRGGNYNEQFF
NA	TRBV11-2	TRBJ2-2	NA	TGTGCCAGCAGCCCCAGGGTGACCGGGGAGCTGTTTTTT	CASSPRVTGELFF